This TCR beta chain was profiled in a study of graft-versus-host responses after intestinal transplantation. Study-wide context: Recipients had multivisceral, liver-intestinal, or isolated intestinal transplants. Study observations and caveats: The highest levels of circulating GvH clones went along with early declines in HvG clones after transplant. GvH clones occurred in recipient marrow; some first appeared in ileum or blood.

On this clone: The antigen is undetermined.

With 5 bases removed from V and 2 bases from J, the gap between germline ends came to 16 bases. The V gene's germline CDR1 is MDHEN and CDR2 SYDVKM. CDR3 length: 15 amino acids. Clones were sequenced by immunoSEQ multiplex PCR, and TCRdb holds only the in-frame ones, with some missing. Here the sample spans 60,000 to 75,000 clones, roughly nine tenths being singletons. The gene calls are TRBV28 and TRBJ2-7; the D gene is possibly TRBD2 (6 bases). Sample: unstimulated CD8+ T cells sorted from spleen or lymph node cells, taken before intestinal transplant. This TCR was sampled from a human donor who received an intestinal transplant. Written as DNA, the CDR3 is TGTGCCAGCAGTCAATTGACGGGAGCCGCCTACGAGCAGTACTTC. The encoded protein is CASSQLTGAAYEQYF. Combining the CDR3 with reference TRBV28 and TRBJ2-7 gives the whole variable domain DVKVTQSSRYLVKRTGEKVFLECVQDMDHENMFWYRQDPGLGLRLIYFSYDVKMKEKGDIPEGYSVSREKKERFSLILESASTNQTSMYLCASSQLTGAAYEQYFGPGTRLTVT.